This TCR beta chain was found in a study of beta chain features in type 1 diabetes. Isolated RNA was reverse transcribed in full, so expressed TCRB transcripts were sequenced. An average of about 3.5 million reads was obtained for naive, central memory and regulatory T cell samples. Assay: immunoSEQ multiplex PCR; the TCRdb copy retains only in-frame clones and omits some. There are 630,000 or so clones in the sample; about an eighth occur only once, and less than 0.04% lies in the top ten. CDR3 length equals 14 residues. V lost 5 bases, J lost 4 bases, and 14 bases lay in between. CDR1 is PRHDT and CDR2 is FYEKMQ in the germline V gene (reference sequence). Study results and caveats: These data did not resolve whether HLA type affects TCRB rearrangement. Shorter TCRB CDR3s, moderately but significantly so, marked every one of the four CD4+ subsets in Type 1 diabetes patients. Type 1 diabetes patients showed fewer insertions and more deletions at VDJ junctions.

Via the markers CD45RO/CCR7/CD25/CD127/CD95/CD27, stem cell-like memory, regulatory, central memory and naive CD4+ cells were sorted. To note about this clone: What it binds is unknown.

The rearrangement uses TRBV13 and TRBJ2-5; a possible D gene is TRBD1 (5 bases). The sequencing input was naive CD4+ T cells from blood. This TCR was sampled from a man aged 18 to 30 with type 1 diabetes. The CDR3: CASSLPGMGETQYF. The CDR3 coding sequence is TGTGCCAGCAGCCTCCCAGGGATGGGAGAGACCCAGTACTTC. Complete variable domain (other parts from reference TRBV13 and TRBJ2-5): AAGVIQSPRHLIKEKRETATLKCYPIPRHDTVYWYQQGPGQDPQFLISFYEKMQSDKGSIPDRFSAQQFSDYHSELNMSSLELGDSALYFCASSLPGMGETQYFGPGTRLLVL.